This T cell receptor beta chain was identified in a study of control samples from healthy donors and cancer patients. Deletions cut 1 base from V and 4 bases from J, with 14 bases between. Germline-derived CDR1 and CDR2 are SGHDN and FVKESK. The CDR3 contains 15 residues. Repertoires were generated with immunoSEQ multiplex PCR, while TCRdb's copy carries only in-frame clones and drops some. The data show more than 110,000 clones, around nine tenths seen once. The TCR comes from a man between 25 and 39 years old in good health. The J gene is TRBJ2-7, the V gene TRBV14; D remains ambiguous. Sequenced: blood. The CDR3 bases are TGTGCCAGCAGCCAAGTGTCGGGTCCTTTATACGAGCAGTACTTC. It yields the protein CASSQVSGPLYEQYF.